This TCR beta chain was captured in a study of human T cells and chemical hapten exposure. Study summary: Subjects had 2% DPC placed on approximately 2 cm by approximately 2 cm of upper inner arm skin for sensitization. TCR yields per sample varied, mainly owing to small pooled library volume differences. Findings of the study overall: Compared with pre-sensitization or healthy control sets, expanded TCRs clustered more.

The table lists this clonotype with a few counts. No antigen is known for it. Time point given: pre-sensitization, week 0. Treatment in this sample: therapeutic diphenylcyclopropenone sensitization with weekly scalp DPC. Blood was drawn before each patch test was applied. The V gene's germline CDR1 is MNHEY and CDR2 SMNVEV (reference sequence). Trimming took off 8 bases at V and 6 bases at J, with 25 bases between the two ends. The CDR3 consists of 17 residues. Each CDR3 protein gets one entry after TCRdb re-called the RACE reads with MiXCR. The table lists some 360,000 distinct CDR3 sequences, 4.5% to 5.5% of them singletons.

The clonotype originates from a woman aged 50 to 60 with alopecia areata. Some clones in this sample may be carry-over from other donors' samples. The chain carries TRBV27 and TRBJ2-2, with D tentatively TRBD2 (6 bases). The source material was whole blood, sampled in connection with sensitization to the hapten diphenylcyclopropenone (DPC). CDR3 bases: TGTGCCAGCTTTACAATCGGAGGGAAGTTGGGGGCCGGGGAGCTGTTTTTT. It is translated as CASFTIGGKLGAGELFF.